A single sample is the source of the 16 T cell receptor beta chains below, sequenced in a study of blood T cell repertoires in COVID-19. The table came from immunoSEQ multiplex PCR; TCRdb's copy has only in-frame clones and leaves some out. The profile shows some 240,000 clones, less than 90% of them singletons. The sequencing input was peripheral blood. Source of these receptors: a woman between 40 and 50 years old who had recovered from COVID-19.

The J gene is TRBJ2-5, the V gene TRBV10-3; 8 bases agree with TRBD1. Germline CDR1 ENHRY, CDR2 SYGVKD. CDR3 length: 13 residues. After removal of 8 bases from V and 7 bases from J, the junction contained 9 bases not matched to a gene. The CDR3 region has the DNA TGTGCCATCGAAGGGACAGGTAGCCGGACCCAGTACTTC. Translating gives CAIEGTGSRTQYF.

This clone occurred once. The rearrangement links TRBV5-6 to TRBJ1-5; possibly TRBD1 for D (6 bases). Germline V gene lookup returns CDR1 SGHDT and CDR2 YYEEEE. V dropped 0 bases and J dropped 7 bases, with 11 bases sitting between them. The CDR3 loop spans 14 amino acids. The CDR3 bases are TGTGCCAGCAGCTTGGGAGGGGGAAACCAGCCCCAGCATTTT. Translation: CASSLGGGNQPQHF.

On this clone itself: Other DNA sequences of this sample code for an identical CDR3. The genes are TRBV5-4 and TRBJ1-4; possible D gene TRBD1, 5 bases. This CDR3 comprises 14 residues. CDR1 and CDR2 from the germline V gene are SGHNT and YYREEE (reference sequence). Trimming took 0 bases from V and 6 from J, leaving 9 bases between them. CDR3 nucleotides: TGTGCCAGCAGCTTGGGGGGAGGGGATGAAAAACTGTTTTTT. It yields the protein CASSLGGGDEKLFF.

This chain links TRBV18 with TRBJ2-1, with D possibly matching TRBD2 (5 bases). CDR3 length: 15 amino acids. The germline CDR1 and CDR2 sequences are KGHSH and LQKENI. V lost 6 bases, J lost 0 bases, and 12 bases lay in between. The CDR3 sequence: CASSQADSSYNEQFF. CDR3 DNA sequence: TGTGCCAGCTCGCAAGCGGATAGCTCCTACAATGAGCAGTTCTTC.

The rearrangement joins TRBV10-3 to TRBJ1-1; D might be TRBD1 (5 bases). This CDR3 is built from 14 residues. The V end lost 4 bases, the J end lost 6 bases, and 15 bases lay between the germline ends. CDR1 is ENHRY and CDR2 is SYGVKD in the germline V gene. CDR3 nucleotide sequence: TGTGCCATCAGTGTGAACTCGCAGGGCGCTGAAGCTTTCTTT. Translation gives CAISVNSQGAEAFF.

This clone was observed once. This chain joins TRBV18 and TRBJ1-6; possibly TRBD1 for D (5 bases). CDR1 and CDR2 (germline): KGHSH, LQKENI. V was clipped by 4 bases and J by 5 bases, with 12 bases between them. CDR3 length: 15 residues. CDR3 nucleotide sequence: TGTGCCAGCTCACTCGCCGTAGGGGATAATTCACCCCTCCACTTT. Encoded protein: CASSLAVGDNSPLHF.

The chain links TRBV9 to TRBJ1-3; 7 bases align to TRBD1. The CDR3 runs 15 residues. The J segment lost 2 bases and the V segment lost 1 base, leaving 3 bases of the junction unmatched. The V gene's germline CDR1 is SGDLS and CDR2 YYNGEE. The CDR3 sequence: CASSVQGGTGNTIYF. CDR3 coding DNA: TGTGCCAGCAGCGTACAGGGGGGCACTGGAAACACCATATATTTT.

The chain uses TRBV29-1 and TRBJ2-7, with D perhaps TRBD1 (5 bases). Germline assignment: CDR1 SQVTM and CDR2 ANQGSEA. This CDR3 spans 13 amino acids. Here the CDR3 reads CSGATHEPYEQYF. Written as DNA, the CDR3 is TGCAGTGGGGCCACACACGAGCCCTACGAGCAGTACTTC.

The chain links TRBV11-3 to TRBJ2-1, with 7 nucleotides matching TRBD1. V was pared by 3 bases and J by 0 bases, with 17 bases of the junction left unmatched. CDR3 size: 20 residues. CDR1 is SGHNT, CDR2 YENEEA, per germline. CDR3 nucleotides: TGTGCCAGCAGCTTTAGGAGCGGCATTTATGGGGACAGCTCCTACAATGAGCAGTTCTTC. It specifies CASSFRSGIYGDSSYNEQFF.

The chain combines TRBV30 with TRBJ1-4; D remains unclear. The CDR3 has 13 amino acids. Per germline, CDR1 GTSNPN and CDR2 SVGIG (reference sequence). Trimming removed 4 bases at V and 8 bases at J, with 14 bases between. The CDR3 here is CAWNIRAGEKLFF. The CDR3 DNA reads as TGTGCCTGGAACATAAGGGCGGGGGAAAAACTGTTTTTT.

The table lists this clone with a count of one. The chain uses TRBV6-5 and TRBJ1-2; no definite D call. Trimming shortened V by 0 bases and J by 0 bases, and 8 bases separated the two germline ends. This CDR3 has 15 residues. CDR1 is MNHEY, CDR2 SVGAGI, per germline. The CDR3 coding sequence is TGTGCCAGCAGTTACTCGGGAGGGACTAACTATGGCTACACCTTC. Its protein product is CASSYSGGTNYGYTF.

The V call is TRBV6-5, the J call TRBJ1-3; TRBD1 agrees at 9 bases. CDR3 length: 15 amino acids. Germline CDR1 reads MNHEY; CDR2 reads SVGAGI. V shed 6 bases and J 0 bases; nucleotides not matched to a gene: 3. The CDR3 reads CASRPGQGSGNTIYF. For the CDR3, the DNA is TGTGCCAGCAGACCGGGACAGGGCTCTGGAAACACCATATATTTT.

The chain couples TRBV9 to TRBJ1-3; TRBD1 matches 7 bases. V gave up 5 bases and J gave up 0 bases; unmatched junction bases: 5. CDR3 size: 15 residues. In germline, CDR1 is SGDLS, CDR2 YYNGEE. The CDR3 DNA follows: TGTGCCAGCAGAGGACAGGCGAGCTCTGGAAACACCATATATTTT. Translation: CASRGQASSGNTIYF.

The chain employs TRBV5-1 and TRBJ1-2; TRBD1 aligns across 8 bases. The V segment lost 3 bases and the J segment 7 bases; nucleotides outside the gene matches: 5. CDR3 size: 13 residues. Germline V gene data show CDR1 as SGHRS and CDR2 as YFSETQ. The CDR3 DNA reads as TGCGCCAGCAGCTCTGCGGACAGGGCTGGCTACACCTTC. Protein sequence: CASSSADRAGYTF.

This sequence joins TRBV11-3 and TRBJ2-7; tentatively, D is TRBD2 (6 bases). CDR3 length equals 14 residues. CDR1 SGHNT and CDR2 YENEEA come from the germline V gene. V shed 3 bases and J shed 7 bases, with 16 bases lying between them. The CDR3 DNA sequence: TGTGCCAGCAGCTTTGAGGGGAGGTTTGGGGAGCAGTACTTC. Its translation is CASSFEGRFGEQYF.

The chain is built from TRBV19 and TRBJ1-1, with 7 bases aligning to TRBD1. The CDR3 spans 13 residues. Trimming at V came to 8 bases and at J to 1 base, leaving 4 bases not matched to a gene. The germline CDR1 and CDR2 sequences are LNHDA and SQIVND (reference sequence). For the CDR3, the DNA is TGTGCCAGTCAGGACAGGTGGAACACTGAAGCTTTCTTT. It is translated as CASQDRWNTEAFF.